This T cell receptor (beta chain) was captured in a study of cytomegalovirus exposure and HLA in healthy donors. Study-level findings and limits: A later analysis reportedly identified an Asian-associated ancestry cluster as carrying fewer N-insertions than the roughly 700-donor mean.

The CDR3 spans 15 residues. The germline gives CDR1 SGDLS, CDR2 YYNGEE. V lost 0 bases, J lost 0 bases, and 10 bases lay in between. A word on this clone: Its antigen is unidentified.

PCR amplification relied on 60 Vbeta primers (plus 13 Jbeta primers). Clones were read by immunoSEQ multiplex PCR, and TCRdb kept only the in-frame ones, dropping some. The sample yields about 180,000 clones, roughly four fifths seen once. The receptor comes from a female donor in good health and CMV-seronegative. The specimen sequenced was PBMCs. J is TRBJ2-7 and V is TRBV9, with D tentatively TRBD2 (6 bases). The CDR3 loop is CASSVEAGSSYEQYF. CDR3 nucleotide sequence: TGTGCCAGCAGCGTAGAGGCGGGGAGCTCCTACGAGCAGTACTTC. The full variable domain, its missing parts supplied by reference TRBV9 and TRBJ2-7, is DSGVTQTPKHLITATGQRVTLRCSPRSGDLSVYWYQQSLDQGLQFLIQYYNGEERAKGNILERFSAQQFPDLHSELNLSSLELGDSALYFCASSVEAGSSYEQYFGPGTRLTVT.